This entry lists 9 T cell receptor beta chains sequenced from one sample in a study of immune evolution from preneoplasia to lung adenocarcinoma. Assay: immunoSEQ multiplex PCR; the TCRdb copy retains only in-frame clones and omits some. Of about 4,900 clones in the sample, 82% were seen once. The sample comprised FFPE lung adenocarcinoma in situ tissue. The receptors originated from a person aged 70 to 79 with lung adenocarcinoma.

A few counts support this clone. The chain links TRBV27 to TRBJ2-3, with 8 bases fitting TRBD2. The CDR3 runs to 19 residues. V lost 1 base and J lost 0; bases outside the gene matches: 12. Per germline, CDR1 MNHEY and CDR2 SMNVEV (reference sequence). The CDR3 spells CASSLWGGRTSTSTDTQYF. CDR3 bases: TGTGCCAGCAGTTTATGGGGCGGGAGGACCTCGACTAGCACAGATACGCAGTATTTT.

The CDR3 nucleotides read TGTGCCAGCAGCGCAGATCCCGGGACAGGAAACACCATATATTTT. Translating it yields CASSADPGTGNTIYF. The chain joins TRBV9 to TRBJ1-3, with a weak D call TRBD1 (6 bases). With 3 bases removed from V and 4 bases from J, the gap between germline ends came to 14 bases. Germline V gene sequence: CDR1 SGDLS, CDR2 YYNGEE. The CDR3 covers 15 residues.

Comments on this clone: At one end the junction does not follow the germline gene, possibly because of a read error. The CDR3 nucleotides are TGCAACGTTGACGTCCGGGACACTTATGGCTACACCTTC. It specifies CNVDVRDTYGYTF. The V and J genes are TRBV29-1 and TRBJ1-2, with D maybe TRBD1 (6 bases). Per germline, CDR1 SQVTM and CDR2 ANQGSEA. The CDR3 length is 13 residues.

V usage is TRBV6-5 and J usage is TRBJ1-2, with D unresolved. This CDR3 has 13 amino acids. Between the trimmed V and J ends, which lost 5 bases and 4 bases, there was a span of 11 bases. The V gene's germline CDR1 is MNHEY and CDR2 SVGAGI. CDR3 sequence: CASSPAAAYGYTF. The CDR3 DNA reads TGTGCCAGCAGTCCCGCGGCAGCCTATGGCTACACCTTC.

The CDR3 nucleotides read TGTGCCAGCACCCTGGACAGGGGGTGGTCCTACGAGCAGTACTTC. Protein sequence: CASTLDRGWSYEQYF. The chain has TRBV28 and TRBJ2-7; 10 nucleotides match TRBD1. V dropped 7 bases and J dropped 1; count of bases not matched to a gene: 7. Per germline, CDR1 MDHEN and CDR2 SYDVKM. This CDR3 region has 15 residues.

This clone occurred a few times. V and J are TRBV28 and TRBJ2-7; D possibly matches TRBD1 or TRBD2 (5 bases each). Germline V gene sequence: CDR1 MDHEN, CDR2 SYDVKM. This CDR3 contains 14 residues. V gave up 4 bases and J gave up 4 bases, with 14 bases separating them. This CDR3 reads CASSYGGTAYEQYF. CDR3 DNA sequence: TGTGCCAGCAGTTATGGGGGAACCGCTTACGAGCAGTACTTC. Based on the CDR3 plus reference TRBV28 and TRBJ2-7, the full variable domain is DVKVTQSSRYLVKRTGEKVFLECVQDMDHENMFWYRQDPGLGLRLIYFSYDVKMKEKGDIPEGYSVSREKKERFSLILESASTNQTSMYLCASSYGGTAYEQYFGPGTRLTVT.

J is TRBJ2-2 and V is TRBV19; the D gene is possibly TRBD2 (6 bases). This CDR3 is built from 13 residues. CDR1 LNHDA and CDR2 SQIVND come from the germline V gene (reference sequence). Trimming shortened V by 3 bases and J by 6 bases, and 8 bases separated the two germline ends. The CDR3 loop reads CASSMGTSGELFF. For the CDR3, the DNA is TGTGCCAGTAGTATGGGGACTTCCGGGGAGCTGTTTTTT.

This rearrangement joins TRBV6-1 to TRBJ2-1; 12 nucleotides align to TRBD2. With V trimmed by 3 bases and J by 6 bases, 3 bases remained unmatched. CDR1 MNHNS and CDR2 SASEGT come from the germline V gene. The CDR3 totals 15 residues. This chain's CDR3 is CASSDWTSGTNEQFF. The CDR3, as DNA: TGTGCCAGCAGTGACTGGACTAGCGGGACCAATGAGCAGTTCTTC.

This chain's CDR3 is CASSSGTNSYEKLFF. DNA for the CDR3: TGTGCCAGCAGTTCGGGGACAAACAGTTACGAAAAACTGTTTTTT. V gene TRBV28 combines with J gene TRBJ1-4, with D possibly TRBD1 on 6 matching bases. The germline V gene encodes CDR1 MDHEN and CDR2 SYDVKM. The CDR3 is 15 residues long. Trimming stripped 4 bases from V and 8 bases from J, with 17 bases between.